This entry lists 10 T cell receptor beta chains sequenced from one sample in a study of blood T cell repertoires in COVID-19. Sequenced by immunoSEQ multiplex PCR; TCRdb stores in-frame clones only, minus some. The sample holds 250,000 to 300,000 clones; about nine tenths are singletons and the top ten take 9.5% to 15%. Input material: peripheral blood. The receptor set was obtained from a woman younger than 45 with COVID-19, enrolled during active disease.

The V call is TRBV4-1, the J call TRBJ1-2, with a tentative D call TRBD1 (6 bases). Trimming removed 5 bases from V and 4 bases from J, with 17 bases in between. Germline-derived CDR1 and CDR2 are MGHRA and YSYEKL. The CDR3 is made up of 15 amino acids. The CDR3 loop reads CASSEGMGAAYGYTF. For the CDR3, the DNA is TGCGCCAGCAGCGAGGGGATGGGGGCGGCCTATGGCTACACCTTC.

The rearrangement joins TRBV5-1 to TRBJ1-4; 9 positions agree with TRBD1. The germline gives CDR1 SGHRS, CDR2 YFSETQ. The junction had 1 base not matched to a gene; V was cut back by 0 bases and J by 7 bases. The CDR3 is 14 residues long. The CDR3 DNA reads as TGCGCCAGCAGCTTGGGGACAGGGGTTGAAAAACTGTTTTTT. Its translation is CASSLGTGVEKLFF.

As concerns this clone: This sample includes further DNA sequences coding for the same CDR3. The chain couples TRBV19 to TRBJ2-3; 7 nucleotides agree with TRBD2. CDR3 length: 14 residues. V shed 4 bases, J shed 1 base, and the junction held 2 bases outside the gene matches. The germline gives CDR1 LNHDA, CDR2 SQIVND (reference sequence). In DNA form, the CDR3 reads TGTGCCAGTAGTAATCGGGGGGGCACAGATACGCAGTATTTT. Protein product: CASSNRGGTDTQYF.

V gene TRBV3-1 (or the pseudogene TRBV3-2) combines with J gene TRBJ1-1; maybe TRBD1 (5 bases). Germline CDR1 LGHDT, CDR2 YNNKEL (reference sequence). V dropped 1 base and J dropped 3 bases, with 15 bases sitting between them. The CDR3 runs 16 residues. This CDR3 is CASSQGGFWGDTEAFF. The CDR3 DNA reads TGTGCCAGCAGCCAAGGCGGATTTTGGGGGGACACTGAAGCTTTCTTT.

This chain uses TRBV10-3 with TRBJ1-1; no clear D gene. The germline V and J ends were trimmed by 6 bases and 3 bases, with 17 bases remaining between them. The CDR3 totals 15 residues. In germline, CDR1 is ENHRY, CDR2 SYGVKD. CDR3 amino acids: CAISRVRVDYTEAFF. CDR3 bases: TGTGCCATCAGCCGAGTGAGGGTGGATTACACTGAAGCTTTCTTT.

CDR3: CAWSFPGQGTYEQYF. CDR3 DNA: TGTGCCTGGAGTTTTCCGGGACAGGGGACCTACGAGCAGTACTTC. The gene calls are TRBV30 and TRBJ2-7, with 10 bases matching TRBD1. The CDR3 runs 15 residues. The junction had 6 bases not matched to a gene; V was cut back by 2 bases and J by 2 bases. Germline values: CDR1 GTSNPN, CDR2 SVGIG (reference sequence). The full variable domain, its missing parts supplied by reference TRBV30 and TRBJ2-7, is SQTIHQWPATLVQPVGSPLSLECTVEGTSNPNLYWYRQAAGRGLQLLFYSVGIGQISSEVPQNLSASRPQDRQFILSSKKLLLSDSGFYLCAWSFPGQGTYEQYFGPGTRLTVT.

The chain uses TRBV4-1 and TRBJ1-5; TRBD1 aligns across 8 bases. The CDR3 has 15 residues. Germline V lookup: CDR1 MGHRA, CDR2 YSYEKL. The trim removed 2 bases at V and 7 bases at J, leaving 7 bases unmatched. The CDR3 protein is CASSQRTGSVQPQHF. Here the CDR3 DNA reads TGCGCCAGCAGCCAAAGGACAGGGTCGGTGCAGCCCCAGCATTTT.

The CDR3 DNA reads as TGTGCCAGCAGCCAAGATCCAGGGTTAGCGGGGGACACTGAAGCTTTCTTT. Encoded protein: CASSQDPGLAGDTEAFF. The chain couples TRBV4-2 to TRBJ1-1; possibly TRBD1 for D (5 bases). CDR3 size: 17 residues. Per the germline V gene, CDR1 is LGHNA and CDR2 is YNFKEQ. Trimming left V 0 bases short and J 3 bases short, with 17 bases between.

The chain combines TRBV4-2 with TRBJ1-2; TRBD1 agrees at 10 bases. Germline V gene data show CDR1 as LGHNA and CDR2 as YNFKEQ. Germline trimming cut 2 bases from V and 2 bases from J; bases unmatched to any gene: 5. The CDR3 contains 16 residues. The CDR3 protein is CASSQLPGQGNYGYTF. DNA for the CDR3: TGTGCCAGCAGCCAACTACCGGGACAGGGGAACTATGGCTACACCTTC.

J is TRBJ1-2 and V is TRBV10-3; D not resolved. This CDR3 comprises 13 residues. Germline V gene sequence: CDR1 ENHRY, CDR2 SYGVKD. V lost 3 bases, J lost 5 bases, and 10 bases lay in between. In DNA form, the CDR3 reads TGTGCCATCAGTGATTACGAGCATTATGGCTACACCTTC. This sequence encodes CAISDYEHYGYTF.